This entry lists 27 T cell receptor beta chains sequenced from one sample in a study of regulatory T cells in long-lasting Graves disease (dated by TCRdb to the early 2020s). The protocol used for the library was multiplex PCR. Sequencer: Illumina HiSeq 4000. TCR beta libraries were built with iRepertoire HTBI primers and Arm-PCR amplification of CDR3 regions. The public reads were reprocessed in TCRdb via fastp at Q25 and MiXCR, keeping in-frame beta chains. Entries that share a CDR3 protein sequence are merged under the most common genes and DNA. This sample gives 500,000 to 800,000 distinct CDR3 sequences in total; 30% of them show up just once. The ten largest clonotypes hold about two fifths of the sample. The time point label here, explained by the study, means: persistent/refractory GD, antithyroid drugs over 5 years with positive TRAb. For both TCR sequencing and RNA sequencing, RNA was extracted from PBMCs using TRIzol.

Source: peripheral blood mononuclear cells (PBMCs), taken when the disease was refractory, from a patient treated with antithyroid drugs. The receptors originated from a female donor with Graves disease.

Many counts were recorded for this clonotype. The chain carries TRBV12-3 or TRBV12-4 and TRBJ1-1; no firm D call. V lost 6 bases and J 0 bases, leaving 11 bases between the germline ends. The CDR3 sequence is 14 residues long. As DNA, the CDR3 is TGTGCCAGCAGGGCTTCTGGAGTGAACACTGAAGCTTTCTTT. It yields the protein CASRASGVNTEAFF.

This chain joins TRBV7-3 and TRBJ1-4; perhaps TRBD1 as D (5 bases). The V gene's germline CDR1 is SGHTA and CDR2 FQGTGA. V dropped 4 bases and J dropped 6 bases, with 12 bases sitting between them. The CDR3 has 14 amino acids. CDR3 nucleotide sequence: TGTGCCAGCAGCTCCCGGGACGGCTATGAAAAACTGTTTTTT. It encodes CASSSRDGYEKLFF.

The table lists this clonotype with many counts. The rearrangement uses TRBV12-3 or TRBV12-4 and TRBJ2-7; D is possibly TRBD1 (6 bases). This CDR3 comprises 14 residues. V gave up 6 bases and J gave up 3 bases, with 15 bases separating them. The chain's CDR3 is CASSDTGHVYEQYF. CDR3 nucleotide sequence: TGTGCCAGCAGCGATACAGGGCACGTCTACGAGCAGTACTTC.

The rearrangement uses TRBV27 and TRBJ2-7, with 9 bases aligning to TRBD2. Germline CDR1 and CDR2: MNHEY and SMNVEV (reference sequence). CDR3 length: 17 amino acids. J was trimmed by 2 bases and V by 4 bases; bases with no gene match: 12. The CDR3, as DNA: TGTGCCAGCAGTTCCCTTCTGGCCAGCGGGAGGCCCTACGAGCAGTACTTC. Translating it yields CASSSLLASGRPYEQYF.

The J gene is TRBJ2-7, the V gene TRBV20-1; the match to TRBD1 covers 7 bases. Germline V CDR1 and CDR2: DFQATT, SNEGSKA (reference sequence). Trimming took 3 bases from V and 2 from J; bases not matched to a gene: 4. The CDR3 runs 13 residues. In DNA form, the CDR3 reads TGCAGTGCTAGGTGGGACAGTCCCTACGAGCAGTACTTC. Translated: CSARWDSPYEQYF.

At least ten counts were recorded for this clonotype. The chain recombines TRBV28 with TRBJ1-6; the D gene is possibly TRBD1 (6 bases). The V gene's germline CDR1 is MDHEN and CDR2 SYDVKM. This CDR3 comprises 14 residues. V was pared by 6 bases and J by 7 bases, with 13 bases between. CDR3 DNA sequence: TGTGCCAGCAGCGCCAGGGGACCAAATTCACCCCTCCACTTT. Protein sequence: CASSARGPNSPLHF.

This clonotype was counted ten times or more. V is TRBV27 and J is TRBJ2-7, with a possible D match to TRBD2 (5 bases). Trimming removed 2 bases at V and 3 bases at J, with 11 bases between. This CDR3 has 14 residues. CDR1 MNHEY and CDR2 SMNVEV come from the germline V gene (reference sequence). CDR3 residues: CASSLGNEGYEQYF. The CDR3 coding sequence is TGTGCCAGCAGTTTAGGGAATGAGGGCTACGAGCAGTACTTC.

This clonotype was detected a few times. The chain is built from TRBV6-1 and TRBJ2-1; D is tentatively TRBD1 or TRBD2 (5 bases each). Germline assignment: CDR1 MNHNS and CDR2 SASEGT. Trimming removed 4 bases from V and 0 bases from J, with 13 bases in between. The CDR3 is 16 amino acids. The CDR3 nucleotides are TGTGCCAGCAGTGGAAGGGACCGGAGCTCCTACAATGAGCAGTTCTTC. It translates to CASSGRDRSSYNEQFF.

This clonotype was picked up one time. The chain has TRBV24-1 and TRBJ1-2, with D maybe TRBD1 (6 bases). V was trimmed by 4 bases and J by 4 bases, leaving 15 bases between them. The CDR3 is made up of 15 amino acids. Germline CDR1 and CDR2: KGHDR and SFDVKD. DNA of the CDR3: TGTGCCACCAGTGACCGGGACACTTCCTCCTATGGCTACACCTTC. Translated, it gives CATSDRDTSSYGYTF.

V and J are TRBV3-1 and TRBJ2-2; the D gene is possibly TRBD1 (5 bases). Germline CDR1 reads LGHDT; CDR2 reads YNNKEL (reference sequence). This CDR3 region has 12 residues. V was shortened by 6 bases and J by 4 bases, with 6 bases between the two germline ends. This CDR3 reads CASSGATGELFF. DNA of the CDR3: TGTGCCAGCAGTGGGGCCACCGGGGAGCTGTTTTTT. Full variable domain (outside the CDR3, taken from reference TRBV3-1 and TRBJ2-2): DTAVSQTPKYLVTQMGNDKSIKCEQNLGHDTMYWYKQDSKKFLKIMFSYNNKELIINETVPNRFSPKSPDKAHLNLHINSLELGDSAVYFCASSGATGELFFGEGSRLTVL.

The chain combines TRBV12-3 or TRBV12-4 with TRBJ2-7; possibly TRBD1 for D (6 bases). V shed 1 base and J shed 3 bases, with 10 bases lying between them. The CDR3 is 14 residues long. The CDR3 loop is CASSLVGAHYEQYF. The CDR3 region has the DNA TGTGCCAGCAGTTTAGTGGGGGCTCACTACGAGCAGTACTTC.

This clonotype was seen many times. The chain employs TRBV28 and TRBJ1-6; 7 positions match TRBD1. The CDR3 length is 15 residues. CDR1 is MDHEN and CDR2 is SYDVKM in the germline V gene. The junction had 11 bases not matched to a gene; V was cut back by 8 bases and J by 7 bases. The CDR3 region is CASVPPTGRNSPLHF. The CDR3 DNA reads as TGTGCCAGCGTCCCCCCGACAGGGAGGAATTCACCCCTCCACTTT.

This clonotype was seen a handful of times. This rearrangement joins TRBV11-2 to TRBJ2-1; the D call may be TRBD1 or TRBD2 (6 bases each). The CDR3 length is 13 residues. V gave up 2 bases and J gave up 13 bases, with 15 bases separating them. Looked up from germline, CDR1 is SGHAT and CDR2 is FQNNGV. Written as DNA, the CDR3 is TGTGCCAGCAGCTTAATGGAGGGGGGCCATCAGTTCTTC. It codes for CASSLMEGGHQFF.

The chain has TRBV12-3 or TRBV12-4 and TRBJ1-2; D may be TRBD1 (6 bases). V lost 5 bases and J lost 1, with 11 bases in between. CDR3 length equals 14 residues. CDR3 residues: CASSVGGFNYGYTF. The CDR3 DNA is TGTGCCAGCAGTGTGGGGGGCTTTAACTATGGCTACACCTTC.

This clonotype was seen more than once but under ten times. The J gene is TRBJ1-2, the V gene TRBV10-2; the D is unclear. The CDR3 loop spans 14 amino acids. Per germline, CDR1 WSHSY and CDR2 SAAADI. Trimming removed 0 bases at V and 3 bases at J, with 8 bases between. CDR3 residues: CASSESEGYYGYTF. CDR3 in DNA: TGCGCCAGCAGTGAGTCGGAAGGGTACTATGGCTACACCTTC.

The chain joins TRBV19 to TRBJ1-2, with 7 bases identical to TRBD1. The CDR3 length is 12 residues. CDR1 is LNHDA, CDR2 SQIVND, per germline (reference sequence). J was trimmed by 2 bases and V by 7 bases; bases with no gene match: 1. CDR3 in amino acids: CASKDRNYGYTF. CDR3 bases: TGTGCCAGTAAGGACAGGAACTATGGCTACACCTTC.

This clonotype was detected many times. The chain links TRBV12-5 to TRBJ2-5, with 11 bases identical to TRBD1. Trimming cost V 7 bases and J 4 bases; bases outside gene matches: 5. There are 14 residues in the CDR3. Germline V gene sequence: CDR1 LGHNT, CDR2 FRNRAP. The CDR3 loop reads CASARGQGAETQYF. CDR3 DNA sequence: TGTGCTAGTGCTCGTGGACAGGGGGCAGAGACCCAGTACTTC.

The chain uses TRBV7-3 and TRBJ2-7, with D possibly being TRBD1 (6 bases). This CDR3 is 13 amino acids long. Trimming removed 5 bases at V and 3 bases at J, with 11 bases between. CDR1 is SGHTA and CDR2 is FQGTGA in the germline V gene. The CDR3 bases are TGTGCCAGCAGCCCAAGGGGGTACTACGAGCAGTACTTC. Amino acid sequence: CASSPRGYYEQYF.

This clonotype was seen only a few times. This CDR3 reads CASTGKPGRNNQPQHF. CDR3 sequence (DNA): TGTGCCAGTACTGGGAAACCGGGACGGAACAATCAGCCCCAGCATTTT. The gene calls are TRBV19 and TRBJ1-5; a weak D match, TRBD1 (5 bases). Looked up from germline, CDR1 is LNHDA and CDR2 is SQIVND (reference sequence). The V end was cut by 7 bases, the J end by 3 bases, with 19 bases between. The CDR3 extends over 16 amino acids.

The table lists this clonotype with many counts. The rearrangement links TRBV2 to TRBJ1-2, with D possibly being TRBD1 (6 bases). The ends were cut back, 7 bases at V and 3 bases at J, with 12 bases in the middle. Germline V CDR1 and CDR2: SNHLY, FYNNEI. There are 13 residues in the CDR3. In nucleotides, the CDR3 is TGTGCCAGCAAGCCAGGGGAAGACTATGGCTACACCTTC. Amino acids: CASKPGEDYGYTF.

The chain has TRBV27 and TRBJ2-5, with D tentatively TRBD2 (6 bases). The CDR3 length is 15 residues. Trimming removed 2 bases at V and 2 bases at J, with 12 bases between. The germline gives CDR1 MNHEY, CDR2 SMNVEV (reference sequence). CDR3 residues: CASSLKAGLQETQYF. CDR3 DNA: TGTGCCAGCAGTTTAAAGGCGGGATTACAAGAGACCCAGTACTTC.

In regard to this clonotype: Just one base apart from a much larger clone, this may be a read error. This rearrangement joins TRBV2 to TRBJ1-5; 7 nucleotides match TRBD1. CDR1 and CDR2 (germline): SNHLY, FYNNEI. CDR3 length: 13 residues. DNA for the CDR3: TGTGCCGGCAGCCGGGACAGAAATCAGCCCCAGCATTTT. Its translation: CAGSRDRNQPQHF.

V is TRBV10-3 and J is TRBJ1-1, with 10 positions matching TRBD1. CDR3 size: 17 residues. CDR1 is ENHRY, CDR2 SYGVKD, per germline. J was trimmed by 0 bases and V by 2 bases; bases with no gene match: 6. Here the CDR3 reads CAISEDRGRPMNTEAFF. The CDR3 DNA is TGTGCCATCAGTGAGGACAGGGGGCGCCCGATGAACACTGAAGCTTTCTTT.

The chain has TRBV5-5 and TRBJ1-3; D remains unclear. The CDR3 spans 14 residues. Germline CDR1 and CDR2: SGHKS and YYEKEE (reference sequence). The V end was cut by 1 base, the J end by 2 bases, with 7 bases between. CDR3: CASSLSNTGNTIYF. The DNA of the CDR3 is TGTGCCAGCAGCTTGTCGAACACTGGAAACACCATATATTTT.

This clonotype was recorded a few times. The chain recombines TRBV5-4 with TRBJ2-2; 10 bases match TRBD2. The germline V gene encodes CDR1 SGHNT and CDR2 YYREEE (reference sequence). Germline trimming cut 4 bases from V and 7 bases from J; bases unmatched to any gene: 10. The CDR3 spans 16 residues. The CDR3 DNA is TGTGCCAGCAGCCCCGCCGGGAGCGGGGGGGACGGGGAGCTGTTTTTT. Amino acids: CASSPAGSGGDGELFF. The full variable domain, rest sourced from reference TRBV5-4 and TRBJ2-2, is ETGVTQSPTHLIKTRGQQVTLRCSSQSGHNTVSWYQQALGQGPQFIFQYYREEENGRGNFPPRFSGLQFPNYSSELNVNALELDDSALYLCASSPAGSGGDGELFFGEGSRLTVL.

The V gene is TRBV20-1, the J gene TRBJ1-4, with no clear D. The CDR3 is made up of 16 amino acids. Germline V gene sequence: CDR1 DFQATT, CDR2 SNEGSKA (reference sequence). Between the trimmed V and J ends, which lost 3 bases and 1 base, there was a span of 15 bases. Written as DNA, the CDR3 is TGCAGTGCTAGGGAGGGTGCAGGCTTAACTAATGAAAAACTGTTTTTT. Amino acids: CSAREGAGLTNEKLFF.

J is TRBJ2-1 and V is TRBV11-2; D possibly corresponds to TRBD2 (5 bases). The CDR3 length is 16 residues. Trimming stripped 6 bases from V and 0 bases from J, with 15 bases between. Per the germline V gene, CDR1 is SGHAT and CDR2 is FQNNGV. The CDR3 loop is CASRPQGAASYNEQFF. DNA for the CDR3: TGTGCCAGCAGGCCGCAAGGAGCGGCCTCCTACAATGAGCAGTTCTTC.